This is a list of T cell receptor beta chains from one sample in a study of response to subunit inactivated influenza vaccine. TCRdb used MiXCR to reprocess the RT-PCR reads, holding one entry per CDR3 protein. The sample contains 150,000 to 200,000 distinct CDR3 sequences, about 10% of which appear only once. The sequences come from CD8+ T cells sorted from PBMCs, collected about 24 months after vaccination. All receptors derive from a man in his fifties or sixties who received an inactivated influenza vaccine. The CDR3 runs from the conserved cysteine through the conserved F or W. The size of a clone is reported for some rows only, either as once, few or many, or as a class for expanded clones.

clone_size: many
cdr3_length: 16
v_call: TRBV11-2
j_call: TRBJ2-5
cdr3_aa: CASSPRLGWGEETQYF

clone_size: few
cdr3_length: 15
v_call: TRBV6-5
j_call: TRBJ2-1
cdr3_aa: CASSYGGGSYNEQFF

clone_size: many
cdr3_length: 14
v_call: TRBV29-1
j_call: TRBJ2-6
cdr3_aa: CSVEDGSGANVLTF

clone_size: few
cdr3_length: 15
v_call: TRBV6-1
j_call: TRBJ2-2
cdr3_aa: CASSDGTGNTGELFF

clone_size: NA
cdr3_length: 14
v_call: TRBV29-1
j_call: TRBJ2-7
cdr3_aa: CSVEDGQVSYEQYF

clone_size: NA
cdr3_length: 15
v_call: TRBV2
j_call: TRBJ2-7
cdr3_aa: CASKSGRAPAYEQYF

clone_size: few
cdr3_length: 14
v_call: TRBV12-3/TRBV12-4
j_call: TRBJ2-1
cdr3_aa: CASSDSPSYNEQFF

clone_size: few
cdr3_length: 15
v_call: TRBV5-6
j_call: TRBJ2-7
cdr3_aa: CASSLARTAAYEQYF

clone_size: NA
cdr3_length: 13
v_call: TRBV2
j_call: TRBJ2-7
cdr3_aa: CASRAGGYYEQYF

clone_size: few
cdr3_length: 17
v_call: TRBV10-3
j_call: TRBJ2-1
cdr3_aa: CAISESKGTSPSNEQFF

clone_size: few
cdr3_length: 14
v_call: TRBV4-1
j_call: TRBJ1-1
cdr3_aa: CASSRGQSGTEAFF

clone_size: NA
cdr3_length: 15
v_call: TRBV28
j_call: TRBJ2-5
cdr3_aa: CASKHGLAVQETQYF

clone_size: many
cdr3_length: 15
v_call: TRBV10-3
j_call: TRBJ2-3
cdr3_aa: CAITPDRKSTDTQYF

clone_size: NA
cdr3_length: 14
v_call: TRBV6-2/TRBV6-3
j_call: TRBJ2-5
cdr3_aa: CASSRLDRLKTQYF

clone_size: NA
cdr3_length: 17
v_call: TRBV16
j_call: TRBJ2-7
cdr3_aa: CASSPNAGTSGSDEQYF

clone_size: few
cdr3_length: 15
v_call: TRBV6-5
j_call: TRBJ2-5
cdr3_aa: CASSYSSGWQETQYF

clone_size: NA
cdr3_length: 13
v_call: TRBV7-8
j_call: TRBJ1-2
cdr3_aa: CASSLQDRKDYTF

clone_size: many
cdr3_length: 15
v_call: TRBV28
j_call: TRBJ2-1
cdr3_aa: CASGFGGGTYNEQFF

clone_size: many
cdr3_length: 14
v_call: TRBV4-1
j_call: TRBJ2-7
cdr3_aa: CASSQSPSSYEQYF

clone_size: many
cdr3_length: 16
v_call: TRBV4-3
j_call: TRBJ2-1
cdr3_aa: CASSQITSGKSHEQFF

clone_size: NA
cdr3_length: 14
v_call: TRBV24-1
j_call: TRBJ2-2
cdr3_aa: CATSDLADAGELFF

clone_size: few
cdr3_length: 15
v_call: TRBV2
j_call: TRBJ2-2
cdr3_aa: CAGRRTGVNTGELFF

clone_size: NA
cdr3_length: 15
v_call: TRBV2
j_call: TRBJ2-1
cdr3_aa: CASLLPGLAGVGQFF

clone_size: many
cdr3_length: 14
v_call: TRBV12-3/TRBV12-4
j_call: TRBJ2-7
cdr3_aa: CASSPPGRFYEQYF

clone_size: NA
cdr3_length: 13
v_call: TRBV12-3/TRBV12-4
j_call: TRBJ1-1
cdr3_aa: CASSPGVLVEAFF

clone_size: NA
cdr3_length: 14
v_call: TRBV5-6
j_call: TRBJ2-2
cdr3_aa: CASSLVQSTGELFF

clone_size: few
cdr3_length: 13
v_call: TRBV7-2
j_call: TRBJ2-3
cdr3_aa: CASSFPSTDTQYF

clone_size: few
cdr3_length: 14
v_call: TRBV12-3/TRBV12-4
j_call: TRBJ1-1
cdr3_aa: CASRLGGAGTEAFF

clone_size: NA
cdr3_length: 15
v_call: TRBV5-1
j_call: TRBJ2-1
cdr3_aa: CASSLRQGSLNEQFF

clone_size: many
cdr3_length: 12
v_call: TRBV29-1
j_call: TRBJ2-1
cdr3_aa: CSEEGLGDEQFF

clone_size: few
cdr3_length: 17
v_call: TRBV4-3
j_call: TRBJ2-2
cdr3_aa: CASSQDSPSGGTGELFF

clone_size: NA
cdr3_length: 13
v_call: TRBV5-1
j_call: TRBJ2-7
cdr3_aa: CASSSGTGSEQYF

clone_size: many
cdr3_length: 16
v_call: TRBV5-1
j_call: TRBJ1-3
cdr3_aa: CASSVRVLSSGNTIYF

clone_size: NA
cdr3_length: 14
v_call: TRBV12-3/TRBV12-4
j_call: TRBJ2-7
cdr3_aa: CASSFQGLFYEQYF

clone_size: few
cdr3_length: 15
v_call: TRBV7-9
j_call: TRBJ1-3
cdr3_aa: CASGGAGLWGNTIYF

clone_size: few
cdr3_length: 15
v_call: TRBV12-3/TRBV12-4
j_call: TRBJ2-7
cdr3_aa: CASRSGQGDLFEQYF

clone_size: NA
cdr3_length: 20
v_call: TRBV20-1
j_call: TRBJ2-4
cdr3_aa: CSASSWPSTGQGANLDIQYF

clone_size: NA
cdr3_length: 14
v_call: TRBV19
j_call: TRBJ2-7
cdr3_aa: CASSPGRGVYEQYF

clone_size: NA
cdr3_length: 13
v_call: TRBV6-1
j_call: TRBJ1-2
cdr3_aa: CASSKTGADGYTF